This entry lists 7 T cell receptor beta chains sequenced from one sample in a study of CD8+CD57+ T cells in acquired aplastic anemia. The template for TCR beta VDJ and CDR3 sequence profiling was genomic DNA. One entry per CDR3 protein results from TCRdb running MiXCR on the reads. The repertoire includes hundreds of thousands of distinct CDR3 sequences, approximately 45% of them detected once, and 7% to 10% sits in the top ten. The patients chosen for sequencing had shown expansion of CD8+CD57+ cells (detected by flow cytometry). Sequenced: sorted CD4+, CD8+, or CD8+CD57+ T cells (not recorded which) from PBMCs. The source is a human donor with aplastic anemia.

This clonotype showed up just a few times. This could be a read error, since a much larger clone is one nucleotide away. V is TRBV7-6 and J is TRBJ2-1; 7 bases agree with TRBD2. The CDR3 loop spans 15 amino acids. CDR1 SGHVS and CDR2 FNYEAQ come from the germline V gene. CDR3 DNA sequence: TGTGCCAGCACCGATGGGGGGGGGGGTAACAAAGAGCAGTTCTTC. This sequence encodes CASTDGGGGNKEQFF.

V usage is TRBV19 and J usage is TRBJ2-1; TRBD2 aligns across 8 bases. The CDR3 sequence is 15 residues long. Germline V gene lookup returns CDR1 LNHDA and CDR2 SQIVND (reference sequence). V lost 1 base to trimming and J lost 7 bases; unmatched junction nucleotides: 6. DNA of the CDR3: TGTGCCAGTAGTATAGTCGGGAGGGCCCTAAATGAGCAGTTCTTC. Translated, it gives CASSIVGRALNEQFF. The entire variable domain, with the rest obtained from reference TRBV19 and TRBJ2-1, is as follows: DGGITQSPKYLFRKEGQNVTLSCEQNLNHDAMYWYRQDPGQGLRLIYYSQIVNDFQKGDIAEGYSVSREKKESFPLTVTSAQKNPTAFYLCASSIVGRALNEQFFGPGTRLTVL.

V is TRBV15 and J is TRBJ2-1; 13 bases fit TRBD2. The germline gives CDR1 LNHNV, CDR2 YYDKDF (reference sequence). V lost 3 bases, J lost 3 bases, and 14 bases stayed unmatched. The CDR3 is 20 amino acids. For the CDR3, the DNA is TGTGCCACCAGCAGGCCGGGACTAGCGGGACTAGCGGAGGTCTACAATGAGCAGTTCTTC. Its translation is CATSRPGLAGLAEVYNEQFF.

The chain joins TRBV25-1 to TRBJ1-2; the D gene is possibly TRBD1 (6 bases). Germline assignment: CDR1 MGHDK and CDR2 SYGVNS. The germline V and J ends were trimmed by 2 bases and 4 bases, with 14 bases remaining between them. This CDR3 has 15 residues. DNA for the CDR3: TGTGCCAGCAGTGAAGGAGGGGGAGGGCCCTATGGCTACACCTTC. Its protein is CASSEGGGGPYGYTF.

About this clonotype: One base away lies a much larger clone, so this may be a sequencing read error. The chain carries TRBV2 and TRBJ1-1; tentatively, D is TRBD1 (5 bases). This CDR3 has 15 residues. Looked up from germline, CDR1 is SNHLY and CDR2 is FYNNEI. The CDR3 coding sequence is TGTGCCAGCAGCTCCGACGGGACGAGGAACACTGAAGCTTCCTTT. Translating it yields CASSSDGTRNTEASF.

This clonotype was found a few times. The CDR3 coding sequence is TGTGCCAGCTCCGGGACAACAGTATGGCTCAGCTCCTACGAGCAGTACTTC. The encoded protein is CASSGTTVWLSSYEQYF. This sequence joins TRBV2 and TRBJ2-7; possible D gene TRBD1, 6 bases. The V and J ends lost 8 bases and 0 bases respectively, with 23 bases between them. CDR1 is SNHLY and CDR2 is FYNNEI in the germline V gene. The CDR3 is 17 amino acids.

The chain is built from TRBV27 and TRBJ2-7; 7 bases agree with TRBD2. Germline V gene data show CDR1 as MNHEY and CDR2 as SMNVEV (reference sequence). This CDR3 is 14 amino acids long. J lost 3 bases, V lost 6 bases, and 8 bases had no gene match. The CDR3 coding sequence is TGTGCCAGCAGCTCGCGACTAGCTGGCTACGAGCAGTACTTC. Translated: CASSSRLAGYEQYF.